Listed here is a single TCR beta chain. Adult donors, all healthy and HIV-negative, had no recent acute infections or vaccinations. The CDR3 is 15 amino acids. The V end lost 2 bases, the J end lost 2 bases, and 10 bases lay between the germline ends. In germline, CDR1 is SGHTA, CDR2 FQGNSA. The source of the sample is a study of shared clonotypes between healthy human individuals. Profiled with immunoSEQ multiplex PCR; TCRdb holds only in-frame clones, not every one. The top ten clones hold 0.11% to 0.15% of a sample with 2 million to 3 million clones, more than 90% of them seen once. The source of this sequence is a man between 18 and 35 years old in good health. The rearrangement joins TRBV7-2 to TRBJ2-1; D is perhaps TRBD2 (5 bases). Input material: naive CD4+ T cells sorted from blood. Subset reported: CD45RA+ positively selected. The CDR3 DNA follows: TGTGCCAGCAGCTTAACCGGGAACACCTACAATGAGCAGTTCTTC. This sequence encodes CASSLTGNTYNEQFF.